One sample yielded the 18 T cell receptor beta chains listed below, sequenced in a study of vaccination and CD4 T cells after COVID-19. With the Oncomine TCR Beta short-read assay, DNA from cultured CD4+ T cells was sequenced. TCRdb re-called the PCR reads through MiXCR, storing one row per CDR3 protein. The table has 6,700 or so distinct CDR3 sequences, 52% seen once. As to treatment: roughly 11-day PBMC culture with coronavirus spike peptide pools or control peptides (ViraFEST assay). Gathering of the CD4+ T cells, from the unexposed donor, took place before the COVID-19 pandemic (2011-2018). These receptors' antigens are unknown. Sequencing was performed on CD4+ T cells from blood, cultured in vitro. The receptors were sampled from a human donor in good health.

The sample holds a few counts of this clonotype. The chain uses TRBV6-1 and TRBJ1-2; D not certain. Germline V lookup: CDR1 MNHNS, CDR2 SASEGT. Trimming pared 8 bases from V and 2 bases from J, leaving 12 bases between. The CDR3 consists of 13 residues. CDR3 bases: TGTGCCAGCGCCCCGGACGGAAACTATGGCTACACCTTC. Its translation is CASAPDGNYGYTF.

This clonotype was counted between two and nine times. V usage is TRBV6-2 or TRBV6-3 and J usage is TRBJ1-2; D perhaps matches TRBD1 (5 bases). This CDR3 spans 14 amino acids. The V gene lost 7 bases and the J gene lost 3 bases, with 15 bases spanning the gap. Germline CDR1 is MNHEY and CDR2 is SVGEGT. The CDR3 nucleotides are TGTGCCAGCAACGAGGCAGGGAGCTACTATGGCTACACCTTC. This codes for CASNEAGSYYGYTF.

The chain couples TRBV10-2 to TRBJ2-7, with unresolved D. The length of the CDR3 is 12 residues. V was cut by 2 bases and J by 9 bases, with 11 bases left in between. Germline CDR1 and CDR2: WSHSY and SAAADI. CDR3 DNA sequence: TGCGCCAGCAGTGAGAGGACCATGGGGCAGTACTTC. Its translation: CASSERTMGQYF.

This clonotype has just a few counts. The rearrangement joins TRBV6-2 or TRBV6-3 to TRBJ1-6, with D hard to call. Per germline, CDR1 MNHEY and CDR2 SVGEGT. Trimming removed 0 bases from V and 9 bases from J, with 6 bases in between. The CDR3 has 13 amino acids. The CDR3 coding sequence is TGTGCCAGCAGTTACTCGCCTCCTTCACCCCTCCACTTT. Protein product: CASSYSPPSPLHF.

This clonotype was seen a few times. This sequence joins TRBV20-1 and TRBJ2-3, with 11 bases fitting TRBD2. The CDR3 loop spans 16 amino acids. Germline assignment: CDR1 DFQATT and CDR2 SNEGSKA (reference sequence). After removal of 3 bases from V and 0 bases from J, the junction contained 5 bases not matched to a gene. Written as DNA, the CDR3 is TGCAGTGCTAGCCCCTGGACTAGCGGGAGCACAGATACGCAGTATTTT. Residues: CSASPWTSGSTDTQYF.

Written as DNA, the CDR3 is TGCAGCGTTACCCCAGCAGATACGCAGTATTTT. It yields the protein CSVTPADTQYF. The rearrangement uses TRBV29-1 and TRBJ2-3; unclear D gene. Per the germline V gene, CDR1 is SQVTM and CDR2 is ANQGSEA. The length of the CDR3 is 11 residues. Trimming took off 5 bases at V and 4 bases at J, with 7 bases between the two ends.

The chain recombines TRBV6-5 with TRBJ1-2, with D possibly matching TRBD1 (5 bases). This CDR3 spans 14 amino acids. V lost 0 bases, J lost 2 bases, and 7 bases lay in between. From germline, CDR1 is MNHEY and CDR2 SVGAGI. This chain's CDR3 is CASSYSNRNYGYTF. The CDR3 DNA reads as TGTGCCAGCAGTTACTCTAACAGGAACTATGGCTACACCTTC.

This clonotype was detected a few times. CDR3 coding DNA: TGTGCCAGCAGGACAGGGGATGAAAAACTGTTTTTT. Its translation: CASRTGDEKLFF. The V and J genes are TRBV25-1 and TRBJ1-4, with 8 bases aligning to TRBD1. Unmatched junction bases numbered 0, after V lost 6 bases and J lost 6 bases. This CDR3 region has 12 residues. Looked up from germline, CDR1 is MGHDK and CDR2 is SYGVNS.

This chain connects TRBV7-2 to TRBJ1-5; D gene unclear. V dropped 1 base and J dropped 3 bases, with 7 bases sitting between them. The CDR3 is 14 residues long. CDR1 and CDR2 (germline): SGHTA, FQGNSA. CDR3 sequence (DNA): TGTGCCAGCAGCTTAGTATTAGCCAATCAGCCCCAGCATTTT. This translates into CASSLVLANQPQHF.

This clonotype has only a few counts. The rearrangement links TRBV20-1 to TRBJ2-3, with 9 bases lining up with TRBD2. The CDR3 totals 15 residues. V trimming: 2 bases; J trimming: 4 bases; junction bases outside the gene matches: 7. Per the germline V gene, CDR1 is DFQATT and CDR2 is SNEGSKA (reference sequence). DNA of the CDR3: TGCAGTGCTAGACGTCCGGGACTAGCCTCAGATACGCAGTATTTT. Translation: CSARRPGLASDTQYF.

V usage is TRBV21-1 and J usage is TRBJ2-3; whether TRBD2, the table's D call, matches the DNA was not checked. TRBV21-1 is recorded as a pseudogene. The length of the CDR3 is 19 residues. The CDR3 DNA sequence: TGTGCCAGCAGCAAAAAAGGGAGGGGACCCTCCCGAGGGTGTTGTACGCAGTATTTT. It encodes CASSKKGRGPSRGCCTQYF.

This clonotype has only a few counts. The gene calls are TRBV2 and TRBJ2-3; tentative D call: TRBD2 (6 bases). CDR3 length: 14 residues. The V end was cut by 4 bases, the J end by 3 bases, with 11 bases between. Germline lookup yields CDR1 SNHLY and CDR2 FYNNEI. The CDR3 spells CASSAGRGTDTQYF. CDR3 in DNA: TGTGCCAGCAGTGCGGGACGGGGGACAGATACGCAGTATTTT.

The V and J genes are TRBV19 and TRBJ1-2; TRBD1 matches 10 bases. Germline values: CDR1 LNHDA, CDR2 SQIVND (reference sequence). V lost 4 bases, J lost 3 bases, and 5 bases stayed unmatched. This CDR3 has 15 amino acids. CDR3 loop: CASSSLGTGDYGYTF. DNA for the CDR3: TGTGCCAGTAGTAGCCTGGGGACAGGGGACTATGGCTACACCTTC.

V is TRBV5-4 and J is TRBJ2-3, with D hard to call. V lost 4 bases and J lost 4, with 7 bases in between. Germline-derived CDR1 and CDR2 are SGHNT and YYREEE (reference sequence). The CDR3 runs to 12 residues. The CDR3 sequence: CASSRLADTQYF. In nucleotides, the CDR3 is TGTGCCAGCAGCAGGCTAGCAGATACGCAGTATTTT.

This clonotype was seen only a few times. This sequence joins TRBV6-1 and TRBJ2-3; D possibly corresponds to TRBD2 (6 bases). The CDR3 loop spans 14 amino acids. The ends were cut back, 6 bases at V and 2 bases at J, with 12 bases in the middle. Germline values: CDR1 MNHNS, CDR2 SASEGT. CDR3 DNA sequence: TGTGCCAGCAGCCCGACGGGGGTCACAGATACGCAGTATTTT. Amino acids: CASSPTGVTDTQYF.

J is TRBJ1-6 and V is TRBV25-1; 7 bases line up with TRBD1. CDR1 and CDR2 (germline): MGHDK, SYGVNS. There are 15 residues in the CDR3. V lost 2 bases to trimming and J lost 7 bases; unmatched junction nucleotides: 5. The CDR3 DNA reads TGTGCCAGCAGTGAAGCAGGGGGTAGGAATTCACCCCTCCACTTT. Its protein is CASSEAGGRNSPLHF.

This chain connects TRBV19 to TRBJ1-5; no reliable D call. Germline-derived CDR1 and CDR2 are LNHDA and SQIVND (reference sequence). V was cut by 3 bases and J by 0 bases, with 6 bases left in between. This CDR3 is built from 14 residues. CDR3 coding DNA: TGTGCCAGTAGTATTGAAGTTAGCAATCAGCCCCAGCATTTT. Amino acid sequence: CASSIEVSNQPQHF.

The chain links TRBV20-1 to TRBJ2-1, with TRBD2 matching over 9 bases. Germline V lookup: CDR1 DFQATT, CDR2 SNEGSKA (reference sequence). This CDR3 contains 14 residues. Trimming at V came to 4 bases and at J to 8 bases, leaving 9 bases not matched to a gene. DNA for the CDR3: TGCAGTGCTACTGGGACTAGCAATGGGGATGAGCAGTTCTTC. Its protein product is CSATGTSNGDEQFF.